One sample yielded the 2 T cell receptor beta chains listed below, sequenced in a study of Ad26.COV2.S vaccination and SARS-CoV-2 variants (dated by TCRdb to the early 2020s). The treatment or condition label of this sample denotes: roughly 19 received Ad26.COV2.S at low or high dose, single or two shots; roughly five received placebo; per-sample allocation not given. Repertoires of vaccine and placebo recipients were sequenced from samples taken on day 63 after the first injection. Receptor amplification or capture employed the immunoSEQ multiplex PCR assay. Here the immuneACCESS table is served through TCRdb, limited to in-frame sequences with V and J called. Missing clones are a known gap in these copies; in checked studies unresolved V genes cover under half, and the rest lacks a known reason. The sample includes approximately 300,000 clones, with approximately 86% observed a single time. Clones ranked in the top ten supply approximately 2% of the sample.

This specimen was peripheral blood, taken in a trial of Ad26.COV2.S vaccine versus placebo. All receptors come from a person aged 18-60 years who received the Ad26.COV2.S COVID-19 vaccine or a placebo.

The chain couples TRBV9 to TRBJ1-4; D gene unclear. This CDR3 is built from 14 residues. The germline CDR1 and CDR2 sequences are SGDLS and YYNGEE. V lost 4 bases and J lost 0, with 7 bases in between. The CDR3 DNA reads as TGTGCCAGCAGCCTGACGCCAACTAATGAAAAACTGTTTTTT. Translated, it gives CASSLTPTNEKLFF.

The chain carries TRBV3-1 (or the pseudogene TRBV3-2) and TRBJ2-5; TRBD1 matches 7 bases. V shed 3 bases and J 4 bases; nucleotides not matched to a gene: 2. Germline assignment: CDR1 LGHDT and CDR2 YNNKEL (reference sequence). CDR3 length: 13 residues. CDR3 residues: CASSHNRGETQYF. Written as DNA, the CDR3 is TGTGCCAGCAGCCACAACAGGGGAGAGACCCAGTACTTC.